The next 17 T cell receptor beta chains were all read from a single sample in a study of somatic mutations in cytotoxic T cells in rheumatoid arthritis. Profiled with immunoSEQ multiplex PCR; TCRdb holds only in-frame clones, not every one. The sample yields around 15,000 clones, 70% to 85% seen once. Sequenced sample: CD8+ T cells sorted from blood. The source of these receptors is an adult with rheumatoid arthritis.

J is TRBJ2-3 and V is TRBV7-9; D possibly corresponds to TRBD2 (6 bases). Trimming removed 6 bases at V and 2 bases at J, with 9 bases between. Per germline, CDR1 SEHNR and CDR2 FQNEAQ (reference sequence). This CDR3 is built from 13 residues. CDR3 nucleotides: TGTGCCAGCAGGGGGGAGGACACAGATACGCAGTATTTT. It translates to CASRGEDTDTQYF.

This clone was counted once. The rearrangement joins TRBV11-2 to TRBJ2-7; the D gene could be TRBD1 or TRBD2 (5 bases each). The V and J ends lost 5 bases and 4 bases respectively, with 12 bases between them. The CDR3 loop spans 13 amino acids. CDR1 is SGHAT, CDR2 FQNNGV, per germline. In nucleotides, the CDR3 is TGTGCCAGCAGCCCGAGGGGAGAGTACGAGCAGTACTTC. It translates to CASSPRGEYEQYF.

This clone has just one count. J is TRBJ2-5 and V is TRBV16; no reliable D call. The CDR3 has 15 amino acids. Between the trimmed V and J ends, which lost 0 bases and 2 bases, there was a span of 10 bases. The germline V gene encodes CDR1 KGHSY and CDR2 FQNENV. The CDR3: CASSQSTPRQETQYF. CDR3 coding DNA: TGTGCCAGCAGCCAATCGACACCCCGGCAAGAGACCCAGTACTTC. Variable domain in full (rest from reference TRBV16 and TRBJ2-5): GEEVAQTPKHLVRGEGQKAKLYCAPIKGHSYVFWYQQVLKNEFKFLISFQNENVFDETGMPKERFSAKCLPNSPCSLEIQATKLEDSAVYFCASSQSTPRQETQYFGPGTRLLVL.

The chain couples TRBV2 to TRBJ1-1; TRBD1 matches 8 bases. Germline V gene sequence: CDR1 SNHLY, CDR2 FYNNEI. V shed 6 bases, J shed 1 base, and the junction held 10 bases outside the gene matches. There are 16 residues in the CDR3. The CDR3 loop reads CASRDPNRGGNTEAFF. The CDR3 DNA is TGTGCCAGCAGGGACCCAAACAGGGGGGGGAACACTGAAGCTTTCTTT.

The genes are TRBV30 and TRBJ2-7; 9 bases line up with TRBD1. Losses at the gene ends were 5 bases for V and 2 bases for J; bases not matched to a gene: 7. The CDR3 consists of 14 residues. Germline CDR1 GTSNPN, CDR2 SVGIG (reference sequence). The CDR3, as DNA: TGTGCCTGGGAGCCGGGACAGGGAACCTACGAGCAGTACTTC. Protein: CAWEPGQGTYEQYF.

This clone was observed a few times. This sequence joins TRBV7-9 and TRBJ1-2; D uncertain. This CDR3 has 17 residues. V was cut by 8 bases and J by 4 bases, with 26 bases left in between. Per the germline V gene, CDR1 is SEHNR and CDR2 is FQNEAQ (reference sequence). The CDR3 coding sequence is TGTGCCAGCGATACGTCTTTATTGGGCAGCTACAGCTATGGCTACACCTTC. It yields the protein CASDTSLLGSYSYGYTF.

The chain recombines TRBV6-5 with TRBJ2-3, with D possibly TRBD1 on 5 matching bases. CDR1 and CDR2 (germline): MNHEY, SVGAGI. Trimming took 2 bases from V and 0 from J, leaving 9 bases between them. CDR3 length equals 15 residues. The CDR3, as DNA: TGTGCCAGCAGTTACAGTGGGGCTAGCACAGATACGCAGTATTTT. Translation gives CASSYSGASTDTQYF.

The genes are TRBV15 and TRBJ1-1; weak D call: TRBD1 (5 bases). Trimming took off 4 bases at V and 7 bases at J, with 7 bases between the two ends. The CDR3 sequence is 11 residues long. The germline CDR1 and CDR2 sequences are LNHNV and YYDKDF (reference sequence). As DNA, the CDR3 is TGTGCCACCAGCAAGGGACTTGAAGCTTTCTTT. It translates to CATSKGLEAFF.

This chain connects TRBV10-3 to TRBJ2-2; D gene ambiguous. The germline V gene has CDR1 ENHRY and CDR2 SYGVKD. The V end was cut by 3 bases, the J end by 4 bases, with 0 bases between. The CDR3 sequence is 11 residues long. CDR3 sequence (DNA): TGTGCCATCAGTGACACCGGGGAGCTGTTTTTT. Amino acid sequence: CAISDTGELFF.

V is TRBV30 and J is TRBJ2-1; D might be TRBD2 (7 bases). This CDR3 comprises 12 residues. Germline V gene data show CDR1 as GTSNPN and CDR2 as SVGIG (reference sequence). V was cut by 5 bases and J by 9 bases, with 14 bases left in between. The CDR3 DNA sequence: TGTGCCTGGGGGTCGGGGGGCATTGAGCAGTTCTTC. Its protein is CAWGSGGIEQFF.

CDR3 in amino acids: CASSDWGGGLQHF. CDR3 DNA sequence: TGTGCCAGCAGTGACTGGGGAGGAGGACTCCAGCATTTT. The chain employs TRBV6-1 and TRBJ1-5; D uncertain. V was shortened by 3 bases and J by 12 bases, with 15 bases between the two germline ends. Germline values: CDR1 MNHNS, CDR2 SASEGT. This CDR3 is 13 amino acids long.

This clone was counted a single time. The chain recombines TRBV5-6 with TRBJ2-5, with a tentative D call TRBD2 (6 bases). Per germline, CDR1 SGHDT and CDR2 YYEEEE. The length of the CDR3 is 14 residues. With 2 bases removed from V and 2 bases from J, the gap between germline ends came to 10 bases. CDR3 loop: CASSFGGRQETQYF. The DNA of the CDR3 is TGTGCCAGCAGCTTCGGAGGGAGGCAAGAGACCCAGTACTTC.

The chain joins TRBV5-4 to TRBJ1-6, with D possibly matching TRBD1 (5 bases). V dropped 4 bases and J dropped 10 bases, with 21 bases sitting between them. The CDR3 sequence is 16 residues long. Germline V gene lookup returns CDR1 SGHNT and CDR2 YYREEE (reference sequence). CDR3 region: CASSLTPGLLGSPLHF. The CDR3 DNA reads as TGTGCCAGCAGCCTCACCCCAGGGCTACTAGGATCACCCCTCCACTTT.

This clone was picked up a small number of times. The J gene is TRBJ2-7, the V gene TRBV29-1, with 11 bases identical to TRBD1. CDR1 is SQVTM and CDR2 is ANQGSEA in the germline V gene. After removal of 7 bases from V and 3 bases from J, the junction contained 5 bases not matched to a gene. The CDR3 length is 13 residues. The CDR3 DNA is TGCAGCGGCGGACAGGGGGCGCGCTACGAGCAGTACTTC. Protein sequence: CSGGQGARYEQYF.

The chain carries TRBV7-9 and TRBJ2-1; 8 bases map to TRBD2. This CDR3 comprises 17 residues. Germline V gene data show CDR1 as SEHNR and CDR2 as FQNEAQ (reference sequence). The V segment lost 8 bases and the J segment 0 bases; nucleotides outside the gene matches: 12. The CDR3 reads CASGSQRGHRSYNEQFF. The CDR3 DNA reads as TGTGCCAGCGGATCCCAGCGGGGGCACCGCTCCTACAATGAGCAGTTCTTC.

The chain links TRBV5-4 to TRBJ1-1; 9 bases agree with TRBD1. CDR1 SGHNT and CDR2 YYREEE come from the germline V gene (reference sequence). Germline trimming cut 4 bases from V and 0 bases from J; bases unmatched to any gene: 1. The CDR3 is 14 residues long. The CDR3 DNA follows: TGTGCCAGCAGCGACAGGGGGGTGAACACTGAAGCTTTCTTT. Amino acid sequence: CASSDRGVNTEAFF.

On this clone itself: This sample includes further DNA sequences coding for the same CDR3. The chain recombines TRBV4-1 with TRBJ1-6; D is unclear. This CDR3 comprises 15 residues. Trimming cost V 0 bases and J 7 bases, with 10 bases left between them. Germline values: CDR1 MGHRA, CDR2 YSYEKL. The CDR3 sequence is CASSQDRRRNSPLHF. The CDR3 bases are TGCGCCAGCAGCCAAGATCGACGCAGAAATTCACCCCTCCACTTT.